What follows is one T cell receptor beta chain and its context. This clonotype was detected only a few times. The clone's antigen remains unknown. Within one base of it there is no much larger clone, and no base qualities were kept. The CDR3 starts with the cysteine, ends with the phenylalanine, and has 13 residues. Of all the DNA, just the CDR3 is kept, 39 bases in frame from base 1. CDR1 and CDR2 were assigned from the germline V gene as LGHNA and YNFKEQ. V lost 3 bases and J lost 6 bases, and the count of bases not matched to a germline gene is 2. TCR libraries for sorted subsets were made from some 1 million sorted CD4+ or CD8+ T cells. Multiple sclerosis patients were enrolled in a US clinical protocol under which disease progression was evaluated by magnetic resonance imaging. PBMCs were separated from peripheral blood using Ficoll-Hypaque density gradient centrifugation and then cryopreserved in liquid nitrogen. The study also sequenced paired sorted CD4+ and CD8+ subsets from healthy controls, HAM/TSP patients and MS patients.

This record comes from a study of neurological immune-mediated disorders (dated 2019 in TCRdb). Regarding the study in general: Among the 34 multiple sclerosis patients, relapsing-remitting MS was present in some 31 and secondary progressive MS was present in 3. Using UMI-based sequencing, the study compared peripheral blood TCR-beta repertoires from patients with HTLV-I-associated myelopathy (HAM/TSP), patients with multiple sclerosis, and healthy controls. Alongside PBMC samples, the set of more than 85 TCR-beta libraries contained longitudinal samples, technical triplicates, and paired CD4+ and CD8+ T-cell subsets that had been sorted. The cohort comprised roughly 70 subjects: some 15 HAM/TSP patients, 35 or so multiple sclerosis patients and some 20 healthy controls. Study-wide findings and limitations: TCR clonal expansion was highest in HAM/TSP patients and lowest in MS patients, with MS patients falling below even healthy controls. No clinical or MRI features were associated with the MS cluster, and the authors said that larger cohorts are needed. No identical CDR3 amino acid sequences were found to be shared among expanded clones across subjects, suggesting that TCR-beta repertoires were private in all groups. Repertoires from 18 of 34 MS patients were grouped by phylogenetic analysis into a cluster of related CDR3 sequences, suggesting a possible repertoire-level signature.

cDNA synthesis used template-switch 5'RACE with a primer carrying a 10-nucleotide random unique molecular identifier tagging each TCR transcript. Every sequencing run yielded over 170 million TCR-beta sequences covering 15-18 subjects. The RNeasy kit was used to extract total RNA. The KAPA Real-time Library Amplification kit was used to amplify TCR-beta VDJ regions with primers targeting the TCR constant region and the 5'RACE anchor. A first PCR added sample indexes and Illumina adaptors, and a second PCR then raised library yield. After purification with Ampure beads, the TCR product of roughly 650 bp was size-selected on a 2% E-gel SizeSelection system. Before pooling, library quality was assessed on a Bioanalyzer, concentration was determined with Qubit, and library quantification was performed with the Kapa Library Quantification kit. Libraries were sequenced paired-end 2 x 150 bp on an Illumina HiSeq 2500. To increase sequence diversity, about 23-30% phiX was spiked into each library pool. From the authors' description of their analysis: The UMI-based MiGEC pipeline processed quality-filtered reads and removed over 75% of raw TCR sequences during error correction. VDJ genes were aligned to IMGT germline references, and clonotypes were defined by unique CDR3 amino acid sequence plus V-J genes. Clonal expansion, Shannon diversity, and CDR3 relatedness (CalcPairwiseDistances, ClusterSamples) were evaluated with VDJtools, and phylogenetic trees were built with CLCbio workbench. Clones with at least 8 unique UMIs were defined as expanded, with this threshold being based on coefficient-of-variation modelling across technical triplicates. TCRdb reprocessing: public reads trimmed at Q25 with fastp, clones called with MiXCR, in-frame beta chains kept. Every distinct CDR3 protein forms one entry, paired with its most common genes and DNA. TCRdb, rather than the study authors, made the V and J calls. The sample table contains approximately 50,000 distinct CDR3 sequences; only one count was recorded for approximately 5.8% of them. The ten most abundant clones make up 1.3% to 1.5% of the sample.

The clonotype originates from a woman under 30 with multiple sclerosis. Sequencing input: CD4+ T cells from blood. Rearrangement joined TRBV4-2 to TRBJ1-2; TRBD1 matches 9 bases in the middle. CDR3 protein: CASSQGQGDGYTF. The nucleotides are TGTGCCAGCAGCCAGGGACAGGGCGATGGCTACACCTTC.